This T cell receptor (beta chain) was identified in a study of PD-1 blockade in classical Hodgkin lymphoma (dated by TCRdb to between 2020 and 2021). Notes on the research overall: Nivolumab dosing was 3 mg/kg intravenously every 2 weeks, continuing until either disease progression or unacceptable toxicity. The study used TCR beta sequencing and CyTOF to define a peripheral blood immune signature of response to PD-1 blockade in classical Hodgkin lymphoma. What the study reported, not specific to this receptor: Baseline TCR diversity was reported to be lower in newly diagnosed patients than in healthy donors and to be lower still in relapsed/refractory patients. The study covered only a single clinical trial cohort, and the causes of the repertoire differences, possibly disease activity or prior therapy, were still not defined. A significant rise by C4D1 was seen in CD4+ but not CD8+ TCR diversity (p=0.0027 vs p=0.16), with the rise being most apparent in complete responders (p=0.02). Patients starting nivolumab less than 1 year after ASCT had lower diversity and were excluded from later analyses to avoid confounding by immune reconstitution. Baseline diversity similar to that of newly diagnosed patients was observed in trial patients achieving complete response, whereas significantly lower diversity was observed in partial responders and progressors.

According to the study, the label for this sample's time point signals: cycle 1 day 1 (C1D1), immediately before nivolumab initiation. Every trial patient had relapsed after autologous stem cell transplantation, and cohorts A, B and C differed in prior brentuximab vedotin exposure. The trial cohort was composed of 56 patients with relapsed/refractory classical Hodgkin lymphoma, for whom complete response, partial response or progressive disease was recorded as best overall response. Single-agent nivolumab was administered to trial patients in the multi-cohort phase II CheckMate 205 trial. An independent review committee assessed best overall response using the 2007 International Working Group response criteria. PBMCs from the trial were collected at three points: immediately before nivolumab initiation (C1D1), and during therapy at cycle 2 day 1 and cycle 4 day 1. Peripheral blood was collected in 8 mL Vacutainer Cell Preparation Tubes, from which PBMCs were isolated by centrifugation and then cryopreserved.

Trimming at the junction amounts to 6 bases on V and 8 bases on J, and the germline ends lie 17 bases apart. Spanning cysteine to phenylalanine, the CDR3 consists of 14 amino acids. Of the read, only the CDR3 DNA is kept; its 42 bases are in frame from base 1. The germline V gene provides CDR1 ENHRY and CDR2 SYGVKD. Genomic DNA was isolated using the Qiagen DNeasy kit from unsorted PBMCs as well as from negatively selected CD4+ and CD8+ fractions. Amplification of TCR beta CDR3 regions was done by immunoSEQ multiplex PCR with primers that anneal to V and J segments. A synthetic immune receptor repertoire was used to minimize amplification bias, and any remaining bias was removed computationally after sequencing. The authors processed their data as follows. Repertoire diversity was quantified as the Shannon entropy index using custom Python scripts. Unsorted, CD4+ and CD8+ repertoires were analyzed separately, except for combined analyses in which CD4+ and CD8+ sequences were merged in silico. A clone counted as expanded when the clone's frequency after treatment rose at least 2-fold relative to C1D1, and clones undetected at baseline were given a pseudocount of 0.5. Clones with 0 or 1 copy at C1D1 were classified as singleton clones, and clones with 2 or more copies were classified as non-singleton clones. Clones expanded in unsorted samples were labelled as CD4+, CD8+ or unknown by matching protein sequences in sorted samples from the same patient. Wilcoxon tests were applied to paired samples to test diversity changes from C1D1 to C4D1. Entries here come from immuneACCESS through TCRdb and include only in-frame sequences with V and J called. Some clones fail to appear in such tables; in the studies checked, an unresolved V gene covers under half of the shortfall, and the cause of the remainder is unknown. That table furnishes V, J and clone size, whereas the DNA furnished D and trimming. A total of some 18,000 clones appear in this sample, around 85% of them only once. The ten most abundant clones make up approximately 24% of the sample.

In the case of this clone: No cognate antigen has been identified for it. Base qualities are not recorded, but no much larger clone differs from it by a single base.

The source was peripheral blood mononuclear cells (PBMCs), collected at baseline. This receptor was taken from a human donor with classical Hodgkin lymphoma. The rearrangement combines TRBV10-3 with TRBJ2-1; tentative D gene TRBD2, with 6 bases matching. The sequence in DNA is TGTGCCATCAGGGAGGGTATAGCGATCCATGAGCAGTTCTTC. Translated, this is CAIREGIAIHEQFF.